The next 8 T cell receptor beta chains were all read from a single sample in a study of CD8 T cells in ankylosing spondylitis. Study-wide results and limits: Blood from ankylosing spondylitis patients appeared to carry a characteristic roughly 8-variant TCR beta motif.

These receptors' targets are unknown. In TCRdb, the 5' RACE reads were re-called with MiXCR into one record per CDR3 protein. In the table there are 700,000 to 850,000 distinct CDR3 sequences, 10% to 15% of which are singletons. The sample taken for sequencing was blood, either unsorted or a sorted T cell fraction (not recorded which). Source of these receptors: a male donor with ankylosing spondylitis.

This clonotype appeared many times. This rearrangement joins TRBV15 to TRBJ1-2; 7 bases are a match to TRBD1. V was pared by 9 bases and J by 2 bases, with 9 bases of the junction left unmatched. This CDR3 is built from 14 residues. Germline V gene data show CDR1 as LNHNV and CDR2 as YYDKDF (reference sequence). In DNA, the CDR3 is TGTGCCACTACCAAGGGACAGAAAAACTATGGCTACACCTTC. Protein sequence: CATTKGQKNYGYTF.

About this clonotype: A read error is possible here, since a much larger clone lies one base away. The chain employs TRBV3-1 and TRBJ2-7, with 7 bases that match TRBD1. CDR3 length: 13 residues. From germline, CDR1 is LGHDT and CDR2 YNNKEL (reference sequence). The V and J ends lost 3 bases and 2 bases, in that order; junction bases with no gene match: 1. CDR3 in DNA: TGTGCCAGCAGCCAGACAGGGACCTACGAGCAGTACTTC. This encodes CASSQTGTYEQYF.

This clonotype was recorded a few times. The chain couples TRBV2 to TRBJ2-3; maybe TRBD1 (5 bases). V lost 6 bases and J 4 bases, leaving 5 bases between the germline ends. This CDR3 has 11 amino acids. The germline gives CDR1 SNHLY, CDR2 FYNNEI. The CDR3 here is CASRTADTQYF. The CDR3 region has the DNA TGTGCCAGCAGGACAGCAGATACGCAGTATTTT.

In this sample, this clonotype turned up a few times. The chain is built from TRBV7-3 and TRBJ2-3; 7 bases map to TRBD1. The CDR3 totals 13 residues. Losses at the gene ends were 4 bases for V and 8 bases for J; bases not matched to a gene: 6. Germline V gene sequence: CDR1 SGHTA, CDR2 FQGTGA. In nucleotides, the CDR3 is TGTGCCAGCAGCTCCCGACAGGGCGGTACGCAGTATTTT. It yields the protein CASSSRQGGTQYF.

The chain joins TRBV7-6 to TRBJ2-3; 7 positions agree with TRBD1. Germline lookup yields CDR1 SGHVS and CDR2 FNYEAQ. Trimming cost V 5 bases and J 0 bases; bases outside gene matches: 17. The CDR3 totals 19 residues. CDR3 DNA: TGTGCCAGCAGCGCCACCGGGACAGCGTACACACTCAGCACAGATACGCAGTATTTT. Translation gives CASSATGTAYTLSTDTQYF.

This clonotype was seen ten or more times. This chain connects TRBV29-1 to TRBJ2-3; D is unclear. CDR1 SQVTM and CDR2 ANQGSEA come from the germline V gene. V was clipped by 8 bases and J by 4 bases, with 13 bases between them. The CDR3 is 12 residues long. For the CDR3, the DNA is TGCAGCTTCGGACCTGGCTCAGATACGCAGTATTTT. It is translated as CSFGPGSDTQYF.

The V call is TRBV7-2, the J call TRBJ2-5; 8 nucleotides line up with TRBD2. Germline V gene data show CDR1 as SGHTA and CDR2 as FQGNSA. The junction had 12 bases not matched to a gene; V was cut back by 5 bases and J by 1 base. The CDR3 runs to 17 residues. CDR3 in amino acids: CASSHLIVAGSQETQYF. In nucleotides, the CDR3 is TGTGCCAGCAGCCATCTGATAGTAGCGGGAAGCCAAGAGACCCAGTACTTC. Supplemented by reference TRBV7-2 and TRBJ2-5, the full variable domain reads GAGVSQSPSNKVTEKGKDVELRCDPISGHTALYWYRQSLGQGLEFLIYFQGNSAPDKSGLPSDRFSAERTGGSVSTLTIQRTQQEDSAVYLCASSHLIVAGSQETQYFGPGTRLLVL.

This chain connects TRBV29-1 to TRBJ1-3; D uncertain. CDR1 is SQVTM, CDR2 ANQGSEA, per germline. This CDR3 is 15 amino acids long. V shed 4 bases and J shed 0 bases, with 13 bases lying between them. In DNA form, the CDR3 reads TGCAGCGTTGGAAGAGGGTTAGGCTCTGGAAACACCATATATTTT. Protein product: CSVGRGLGSGNTIYF. Full variable domain (rest looked up from reference TRBV29-1 and TRBJ1-3): SAVISQKPSRDICQRGTSLTIQCQVDSQVTMMFWYRQQPGQSLTLIATANQGSEATYESGFVIDKFPISRPNLTFSTLTVSNMSPEDSSIYLCSVGRGLGSGNTIYFGEGSWLTVV.